This T cell receptor beta chain was captured in a study of cytomegalovirus exposure and HLA in healthy donors. The study, taken as a whole, reports: An ancestry cluster, one associated with Asian ancestry, reportedly showed fewer N-insertions than the approximately 670-donor mean in a later analysis.

Use of 60 Vbeta and 13 Jbeta primers characterized the PCR. Sequencing was performed with immunoSEQ multiplex PCR; in TCRdb, only in-frame clones are kept and a portion is missing. Of about 97,000 clones detected, about three quarters appear once; the ten largest clones hold approximately 3.5%. This clone was counted between two and nine times. What it binds is not known. The ends lost 5 bases at V and 0 bases at J; junction bases unmatched: 2. Looked up from germline, CDR1 is SGHRS and CDR2 is YFSETQ. The CDR3 length is 15 residues. Specimen: PBMCs. The V gene is TRBV5-1, the J gene TRBJ2-2; 9 bases fit TRBD2. The clonotype comes from a man aged 35-49 years in good health and CMV-seronegative. CDR3 protein: CASRSGGTNTGELFF. The CDR3 DNA reads TGCGCCAGCAGAAGCGGGGGGACGAACACCGGGGAGCTGTTTTTT.